This T cell receptor beta chain was profiled in a study of long-term antiretroviral therapy in people with HIV. The run of the v3.0 immunoSEQ assay was at survey level. Profiling relied on immunoSEQ multiplex PCR, and the TCRdb table lists in-frame clones only, not all of them. This table holds 20,000 to 25,000 clones, approximately 81% found once. The CDR3 length is 13 residues. Germline CDR1 MNHEY, CDR2 SMNVEV (reference sequence). V was shortened by 7 bases and J by 6 bases, with 13 bases between the two germline ends. This clone was found once. Material: unsorted PBMCs, obtained less than 2.5 years after starting antiretroviral therapy. This chain joins TRBV27 and TRBJ2-1; D gene unclear. This receptor was taken from a man aged 40-50 years with HIV. CDR3 DNA: TGTGCCAGCAAACAGAACCCGGGCAATGAGCAGTTCTTC. This encodes CASKQNPGNEQFF.